The entry below gives a single T cell receptor beta chain sequence along with its context. Reverse transcription of roughly 0.45 to 1 ug RNA was performed with random hexamers. The immunoSEQ assay covered 54 Vbeta and 13 Jbeta segments for CDR3. TCRdb re-called the immunoSEQ multiplex PCR reads through MiXCR, storing one row per CDR3 protein. The profile shows about 130,000 distinct CDR3 sequences, over 75% of them singletons. This sample is part of a study of CD8 T cells in Susac syndrome. CDR1 and CDR2 (germline): SGDLS, YYNGEE. The CDR3 is made up of 14 amino acids. The trim removed 4 bases at V and 2 bases at J, leaving 5 bases unmatched.

This TCR came from a human donor with multiple sclerosis. The rearrangement uses TRBV9 and TRBJ1-2; 7 bases match TRBD1. The source material was CD8+ T cells from PBMCs. CDR3 region: CASSFTTGNYGYTF. The DNA of the CDR3 is TGTGCCAGCAGCTTCACGACAGGGAACTATGGCTACACCTTC.